The T cell receptor beta chain described here comes from a study of cytomegalovirus exposure and HLA in healthy donors. Study outcomes and limitations: In an earlier analysis, most TCR beta V segments were productive about 87% or about 30% of the time. Reports credit the classifier with highly specific, highly sensitive diagnosis of cytomegalovirus status. Presence/absence analyses treated sequencing depth as roughly uniform across donors.

On this clone: Its target is unknown.

Trimming took off 0 bases at V and 0 bases at J, with 10 bases between the two ends. Germline CDR1 MNHEY, CDR2 SVGAGI. The CDR3 covers 16 residues. The PCR was carried out with 60 Vbeta primers and 13 Jbeta primers. Source study methods: Roughly 80 million unique TCR beta chains, roughly 12 million shared, were counted in a later analysis. Only in-frame clones appear in the TCRdb table, and some are missing; sequencing was by immunoSEQ multiplex PCR. V and J calls plus clone size are reproduced from that table; the DNA served to infer D and trimming. The table has about 140,000 clones, around four fifths seen once; the top ten hold approximately 9.7%.

The sequencing input was PBMCs. The chain combines TRBV6-5 with TRBJ2-3; unclear D gene. The clonotype originates from a woman aged 55-69 years in good health and CMV-seropositive. CDR3 protein: CASSYSSTTSTDTQYF. CDR3 DNA: TGTGCCAGCAGTTACTCGAGTACTACTAGCACAGATACGCAGTATTTT.